These 31 T cell receptor beta chains share one sample of origin, sequenced in a study of T cell clusters in autoimmune cytopenias. One tube held mixed TRB-A and TRB-B primer pools for touch-down PCR. No DNA is given; TCRdb re-called the multiplex PCR reads and lists each CDR3 protein once. Its table lists 4,000 to 5,000 distinct CDR3 sequences. Some 38,000 genome equivalents of blood DNA were amplified for TRB. Sequenced material: peripheral blood. Receptor source: a human donor with an autoimmune cytopenia or autoimmune hepatitis (not recorded which).

This clonotype is identified as medium-sized (0.01 to 0.1%) from frequency. The V gene is TRBV29-1, the J gene TRBJ2-3; absent DNA, TCRdb's TRBD1 call cannot be checked. The CDR3 consists of 14 residues. Per the germline V gene, CDR1 is SQVTM and CDR2 is ANQGSEA. CDR3 sequence reads: CSVEGGGTEDTQYF.

Judged by frequency, this clonotype is medium-sized. CDR3 sequence reads: CASSLIGQGYEQYF. The chain employs TRBV7-9 and TRBJ2-7; TCRdb proposes TRBD1, but this gene call is untestable without DNA. Germline CDR1 and CDR2: SEHNR and FQNEAQ (reference sequence). There are 14 residues in the CDR3.

Considering frequency, this clonotype is medium-sized. The chain uses TRBV6-1 and TRBJ2-7. Germline CDR1 MNHNS, CDR2 SASEGT. This CDR3 contains 14 residues. The CDR3: CASTPTGSSYEQYF.

The rearrangement links TRBV5-1 to TRBJ2-7. CDR3 length: 14 residues. In germline, CDR1 is SGHRS, CDR2 YFSETQ. The CDR3 region is CASSGEARSYEQYF.

The V gene is TRBV5-4, the J gene TRBJ1-1. In germline, CDR1 is SGHNT, CDR2 YYREEE (reference sequence). This CDR3 is 15 amino acids long. The CDR3 region is CASFESRERNTEAFF.

This clonotype is called medium-sized based on its frequency. The V call is TRBV6-5, the J call TRBJ1-4; absent DNA, TCRdb's TRBD1 call cannot be checked. The length of the CDR3 is 19 residues. Germline assignment: CDR1 MNHEY and CDR2 SVGAGI. CDR3 protein: CASSDFGIPRYATNEKLFF.

This clonotype is medium-sized by frequency. The rearrangement links TRBV27 to TRBJ2-1; TCRdb proposes TRBD2, but this gene call is untestable without DNA. The CDR3 runs 14 residues. Germline loops: CDR1 MNHEY, CDR2 SMNVEV (reference sequence). CDR3 loop: CASSPETRSGEQFF.

This clonotype is labeled medium-sized (0.01 to 0.1%) based on frequency. The chain has TRBV6-5 and TRBJ2-7. Germline values: CDR1 MNHEY, CDR2 SVGAGI. CDR3 length equals 16 residues. CDR3 amino acids: CASSYSSPSSSYEQYF.

Judged by frequency, this clonotype is medium-sized. J is TRBJ1-2 and V is TRBV19; TCRdb gives TRBD1 as the D gene, but with no DNA this cannot be confirmed. CDR1 is LNHDA, CDR2 SQIVND, per germline (reference sequence). This CDR3 region has 14 residues. CDR3 amino acids: CASSTTGGFYGYTF.

This clonotype ranks as medium-sized in terms of frequency. V is TRBV19 and J is TRBJ1-3; TCRdb designates TRBD1, a call that cannot be tested without DNA. The CDR3 loop spans 15 amino acids. CDR1 is LNHDA and CDR2 is SQIVND in the germline V gene (reference sequence). The CDR3 spells CASHDRRTSGNTIYF.

Here the CDR3 reads CASSLDSNSNQPQHF. The V gene is TRBV5-1, the J gene TRBJ1-5. Germline loops: CDR1 SGHRS, CDR2 YFSETQ. The CDR3 covers 15 residues.

By frequency, this clonotype is medium-sized. The chain joins TRBV12-3 or TRBV12-4 to TRBJ2-3; TCRdb's D call, TRBD1, is unchecked because there is no DNA. The CDR3 totals 14 residues. The CDR3 here is CASLLDRYTDTQYF.

This clonotype is deemed medium-sized (0.01 to 0.1%) by its frequency. The genes are TRBV19 and TRBJ2-7. Germline CDR1 is LNHDA and CDR2 is SQIVND (reference sequence). The CDR3 is made up of 13 amino acids. The chain's CDR3 is CASSRMSSYEQYF. The variable domain in full, with the rest retrieved from reference TRBV19 and TRBJ2-7, is DGGITQSPKYLFRKEGQNVTLSCEQNLNHDAMYWYRQDPGQGLRLIYYSQIVNDFQKGDIAEGYSVSREKKESFPLTVTSAQKNPTAFYLCASSRMSSYEQYFGPGTRLTVT.

Measured by frequency, this clonotype is medium-sized (0.01 to 0.1%). The rearrangement joins TRBV7-2 to TRBJ2-2; with no DNA, the TCRdb D assignment of TRBD1 cannot be verified. This CDR3 is built from 16 residues. Per the germline V gene, CDR1 is SGHTA and CDR2 is FQGNSA. The CDR3 here is CASSPQDRRTTGELFF.

The rearrangement links TRBV5-6 to TRBJ2-6. Germline V gene sequence: CDR1 SGHDT, CDR2 YYEEEE. The CDR3 has 18 residues. Here the CDR3 reads CASSLGWAGHSGANVLTF.

Frequency places this clonotype as medium-sized. J is TRBJ1-5 and V is TRBV7-9; TCRdb outputs TRBD1, but without DNA this stays unchecked. This CDR3 comprises 15 residues. The V gene's germline CDR1 is SEHNR and CDR2 FQNEAQ (reference sequence). CDR3 region: CASSRGDSPNQPQHF.

By frequency, this clonotype registers medium-sized (0.01 to 0.1%). The genes are TRBV5-1 and TRBJ2-1. The germline V gene has CDR1 SGHRS and CDR2 YFSETQ. The CDR3 runs 12 residues. The CDR3 spells CASSLTFNEQFF. Full variable domain (outside the CDR3, taken from reference TRBV5-1 and TRBJ2-1): KAGVTQTPRYLIKTRGQQVTLSCSPISGHRSVSWYQQTPGQGLQFLFEYFSETQRNKGNFPGRFSGRQFSNSRSEMNVSTLELGDSALYLCASSLTFNEQFFGPGTRLTVL.

The J gene is TRBJ2-5, the V gene TRBV12-3 or TRBV12-4; TCRdb reports TRBD1, a call that lacks DNA to check it against. The CDR3 runs to 15 residues. This chain's CDR3 is CASSQGAPGGETQYF.

According to its frequency, this clonotype is medium-sized. V gene TRBV19 combines with J gene TRBJ2-5. This CDR3 comprises 13 residues. Germline V lookup: CDR1 LNHDA, CDR2 SQIVND (reference sequence). The CDR3 reads CASSLTAQETQYF.

This clonotype counts as medium-sized by frequency. The rearrangement joins TRBV24-1 to TRBJ2-3; the D call from TCRdb, TRBD1, cannot be confirmed without DNA. Germline V CDR1 and CDR2: KGHDR, SFDVKD. This CDR3 comprises 16 residues. CDR3 protein: CATSDTSGKGTDTQYF.

The V and J genes are TRBV18 and TRBJ1-1. CDR1 and CDR2 from the germline V gene are KGHSH and LQKENI. The CDR3 contains 14 residues. CDR3 sequence reads: CASSSWSGNTEAFF.

This clonotype counts as medium-sized by frequency. The V and J genes are TRBV7-9 and TRBJ2-1; no DNA is available, so the TRBD1 call from TCRdb remains unchecked. CDR3 length: 18 residues. Germline V gene data show CDR1 as SEHNR and CDR2 as FQNEAQ (reference sequence). This CDR3 is CASSSPQGQDRGYNEQFF.

Its frequency marks this clonotype as medium-sized. J is TRBJ1-2 and V is TRBV11-2; TCRdb indicates TRBD1, and absent DNA this call remains unverified. Germline CDR1 is SGHAT and CDR2 is FQNNGV. The CDR3 is made up of 19 amino acids. The CDR3 reads CASSLGRGTGDASNYGYTF.

The V gene is TRBV5-6, the J gene TRBJ2-2; the TRBD2 assignment by TCRdb is unverifiable without DNA. The germline V gene has CDR1 SGHDT and CDR2 YYEEEE. This CDR3 is built from 17 residues. The CDR3 reads CASSLLHGERNTGELFF.

This clonotype counts as medium-sized (0.01 to 0.1%) by frequency. The chain is built from TRBV5-4 and TRBJ2-3. This CDR3 spans 15 amino acids. Germline V gives CDR1 SGHNT, CDR2 YYREEE (reference sequence). The CDR3 sequence: CASSLASDFTDTQYF.

This clonotype is classed as medium-sized by frequency. V and J are TRBV25-1 and TRBJ2-5; TCRdb gives TRBD1 as the D gene, but with no DNA this cannot be confirmed. This CDR3 spans 12 amino acids. Germline V gene data show CDR1 as MGHDK and CDR2 as SYGVNS. CDR3 residues: CASTPQGETQYF.

This chain links TRBV12-3 or TRBV12-4 with TRBJ2-3; TCRdb's assignment of TRBD1 cannot be checked, as there is no DNA. This CDR3 is built from 15 residues. The CDR3 is CASSLGGRGADTQYF.

The chain joins TRBV7-6 to TRBJ2-7; TCRdb gives TRBD2 as the D gene, but with no DNA this cannot be confirmed. There are 14 residues in the CDR3. The germline gives CDR1 SGHVS, CDR2 FNYEAQ. The CDR3 protein is CASSFNLAGGVQYF.

This clonotype is classed as medium-sized by frequency. J is TRBJ2-3 and V is TRBV10-3; the D gene TCRdb calls, TRBD2, cannot be checked with no DNA. The CDR3 runs to 15 residues. Looked up from germline, CDR1 is ENHRY and CDR2 is SYGVKD. CDR3 residues: CAIRSGTSGTDTQYF.

The chain is built from TRBV18 and TRBJ1-2. Germline lookup yields CDR1 KGHSH and CDR2 LQKENI. The CDR3 runs to 16 residues. CDR3 sequence reads: CASSPVLGRDNYGYTF.

Here the CDR3 reads CASRRQGVQFF. J is TRBJ2-1 and V is TRBV28; no DNA is available, so the TRBD1 call from TCRdb remains unchecked. The CDR3 runs to 11 residues. CDR1 MDHEN and CDR2 SYDVKM come from the germline V gene.